This T cell receptor (beta chain) stems from a study of T cell repertoires in cytomegalovirus infection. General study points: Ex vivo, HLA-C-restricted CMV-specific TCR beta clonotypes prevailed over the rest of the response.

As to this clonotype: The antigen remains undetermined.

TCRdb independently ran MiXCR on the reads; one entry per CDR3 protein. Here the sample spans about 440,000 distinct CDR3 sequences, 30% to 40% being singletons. Material for sequencing was PBMCs. This TCR derives from a human donor in good health (CMV status not recorded). Some clones in this sample may be carry-over from other donors' samples.

CDR3 coding DNA: TGCGCCAGCAGTTACCCTCGACCGGGACAGGGGTTGGAAGATACGCAGTATTTT. Its protein is CASSYPRPGQGLEDTQYF. The V gene is TRBV10-2, the J gene TRBJ2-3; TRBD1 matches at 10 bases. Germline V gives CDR1 WSHSY, CDR2 SAAADI. CDR3 length: 18 residues. The V segment lost 5 bases and the J segment 5 bases; nucleotides outside the gene matches: 16.